This T cell receptor beta chain was captured in a study of cytomegalovirus exposure and HLA in healthy donors. About the research overall: The same platform was used for the roughly 110 validation repertoires as for the roughly 670 first-cohort repertoires, as reported in a later analysis. Study results and caveats: Cytomegalovirus association was assigned to more than 150 TCR beta chains. Many donors carried some public TCRs, although rarity characterized most TCR sequences.

This clone has just one count. What it binds is not known. Some clones are missing from TCRdb's copy, which holds only in-frame ones; the method was immunoSEQ multiplex PCR. The sample yields 220,000 or so clones, about nine tenths seen once. CDR3 size: 14 residues. Trimming removed 4 bases at V and 2 bases at J, with 12 bases between. In germline, CDR1 is SGHRS, CDR2 YFSETQ. This receptor was identified in a woman aged 18-29 years in good health and CMV-seronegative. The rearrangement joins TRBV5-1 to TRBJ1-2; a weak D match, TRBD1 (5 bases). The specimen was PBMCs. The CDR3 region has the DNA TGCGCCAGCAGCCCCCGGGACTTAAACTATGGCTACACCTTC. It encodes CASSPRDLNYGYTF.